The 26 T cell receptor beta chains presented below share a single source sample, sequenced in a study of T cells after yellow fever vaccination (dated 2019 in TCRdb). The library was obtained by 5' RACE. These reads were obtained on an Illumina HiSeq 2500. The public reads were quality trimmed at Q25 with fastp and then assembled into clones with MiXCR by TCRdb, keeping productive beta chains. Rows with one shared CDR3 protein collapse into an entry with the most common genes and DNA. Counted in this sample were 500,000 to 550,000 distinct CDR3 sequences; 21% of them appeared once. Of the sample, about a sixth falls within the top ten clones. The sample's treatment or condition label, decoded: live attenuated yellow fever vaccine strain. This specimen consisted of PBMCs, obtained around 3 weeks after the first yellow fever vaccination. All receptors come from a man between 18 and 29 years old who received the YFV17D yellow fever vaccine.

The chain joins TRBV4-3 to TRBJ1-1; 7 nucleotides line up with TRBD1. Trimming took 0 bases from V and 1 from J; bases not matched to a gene: 8. The CDR3 has 17 amino acids. Germline V gene sequence: CDR1 LGHNA, CDR2 YSLEER. The CDR3 reads CASSQEQRTGRNTEAFF. The CDR3 DNA sequence: TGCGCCAGCAGCCAAGAGCAAAGGACAGGAAGGAACACTGAAGCTTTCTTT.

DNA of the CDR3: TGTGCCAGCGGCCCGACAGCCCTGGTTAATCGGACCCAGTACTTC. Translating gives CASGPTALVNRTQYF. This rearrangement joins TRBV6-1 to TRBJ2-5, with D tentatively TRBD1 (5 bases). The germline V gene has CDR1 MNHNS and CDR2 SASEGT. The V end lost 8 bases, the J end lost 7 bases, and 23 bases lay between the germline ends. The CDR3 contains 15 residues.

The table lists this clonotype with a few counts. This chain joins TRBV4-1 and TRBJ2-1; 11 bases align to TRBD1. The CDR3 has 14 amino acids. J lost 8 bases, V lost 2 bases, and 2 bases had no gene match. Germline CDR1 is MGHRA and CDR2 is YSYEKL. CDR3 DNA sequence: TGCGCCAGCAGCCAAAGGACAGGGGGCCATGAGCAGTTCTTC. It specifies CASSQRTGGHEQFF.

The gene calls are TRBV19 and TRBJ2-1, with 10 bases matching TRBD2. This CDR3 is built from 16 residues. V trimming: 5 bases; J trimming: 2 bases; junction bases outside the gene matches: 6. Germline loops: CDR1 LNHDA, CDR2 SQIVND (reference sequence). CDR3 in DNA: TGTGCCAGTAGTCCCACTAGCGGGGCGCCCTACAATGAGCAGTTCTTC. Its protein is CASSPTSGAPYNEQFF.

V and J are TRBV7-2 and TRBJ1-2, with D unclear. The length of the CDR3 is 14 residues. V lost 5 bases to trimming and J lost 8 bases, with 18 bases between them. Germline-derived CDR1 and CDR2 are SGHTA and FQGNSA. CDR3 in DNA: TGTGCCAGCAGCGAGATGACGGTGAAGGGCGGCTACACCTTC. Its protein is CASSEMTVKGGYTF.

This clonotype has a handful of counts. J is TRBJ1-2 and V is TRBV7-2; no clear D. Germline assignment: CDR1 SGHTA and CDR2 FQGNSA. V was trimmed by 1 base and J by 8 bases, leaving 20 bases between them. This CDR3 has 16 amino acids. DNA of the CDR3: TGTGCCAGCAGCTTAGGGCGAGGCGGGTCCTCTCGGGGCTACACCTTC. Protein sequence: CASSLGRGGSSRGYTF.

This chain links TRBV14 with TRBJ2-1; 11 bases agree with TRBD2. The CDR3 is made up of 17 amino acids. The V segment lost 4 bases and the J segment 0 bases; nucleotides outside the gene matches: 5. Germline V gene lookup returns CDR1 SGHDN and CDR2 FVKESK. This chain's CDR3 is CASSRTSGSSSYNEQFF. CDR3 coding DNA: TGTGCCAGCAGCCGAACTAGCGGGAGCAGCTCCTACAATGAGCAGTTCTTC.

This clonotype was seen a handful of times. The chain has TRBV29-1 and TRBJ1-1, with a possible D match to TRBD1 (6 bases). CDR1 SQVTM and CDR2 ANQGSEA come from the germline V gene. This CDR3 is built from 12 residues. V was shortened by 7 bases and J by 0 bases, with 9 bases between the two germline ends. CDR3 amino acids: CSGWTVNTEAFF. CDR3 in DNA: TGCAGCGGATGGACAGTGAACACTGAAGCTTTCTTT.

This clonotype occurred a few times. The chain is built from TRBV15 and TRBJ1-1, with D unresolved. CDR3 length: 15 amino acids. Germline assignment: CDR1 LNHNV and CDR2 YYDKDF (reference sequence). Between the trimmed V and J ends, which lost 5 bases and 1 base, there was a span of 14 bases. For the CDR3, the DNA is TGTGCCACCAGCGGTGAGGTTGATCAGAACACTGAAGCTTTCTTT. Its protein product is CATSGEVDQNTEAFF.

This clonotype was seen only a few times. The chain is built from TRBV5-6 and TRBJ2-4; TRBD2 matches at 9 bases. Germline CDR1 is SGHDT and CDR2 is YYEEEE. The CDR3 has 17 amino acids. The junction had 5 bases not matched to a gene; V was cut back by 1 base and J by 0 bases. The CDR3 DNA is TGTGCCAGCAGCTTGTGGGGAGCGGGGGGAGCCAAAAACATTCAGTACTTC. Its protein is CASSLWGAGGAKNIQYF. The entire variable domain, with the rest obtained from reference TRBV5-6 and TRBJ2-4, is as follows: DAGVTQSPTHLIKTRGQQVTLRCSPKSGHDTVSWYQQALGQGPQFIFQYYEEEERQRGNFPDRFSGHQFPNYSSELNVNALLLGDSALYLCASSLWGAGGAKNIQYFGAGTRLSVL.

CDR3 in DNA: TGTGCCACCAGTGACCCCTCGGGGGGGGGAGAGACCCAGTACTTC. Its translation is CATSDPSGGGETQYF. This chain links TRBV24-1 with TRBJ2-5; 8 bases map to TRBD2. This CDR3 region has 15 residues. With 4 bases clipped from V and 4 bases from J, the junction kept 7 bases outside the gene matches. Germline V gene sequence: CDR1 KGHDR, CDR2 SFDVKD.

CDR3 in DNA: TGTGCCTGCCATAGGGGGGGGCAAGAGACCCAGTACTTC. Protein: CACHRGGQETQYF. The chain employs TRBV30 and TRBJ2-5; D is possibly TRBD2 (7 bases). This CDR3 contains 13 residues. V lost 6 bases and J lost 2, with 13 bases in between. The germline V gene encodes CDR1 GTSNPN and CDR2 SVGIG (reference sequence).

This clonotype was seen many times. J is TRBJ2-7 and V is TRBV4-3; D could derive from TRBD1 or TRBD2 (5 bases each). Germline values: CDR1 LGHNA, CDR2 YSLEER. V was shortened by 0 bases and J by 4 bases, with 19 bases between the two germline ends. There are 17 residues in the CDR3. CDR3 loop: CASSQDRSGGSGYEQYF. In nucleotides, the CDR3 is TGCGCCAGCAGCCAAGATCGGAGTGGGGGATCGGGGTACGAGCAGTACTTC.

J is TRBJ2-1 and V is TRBV6-1; tentative D call: TRBD1 (6 bases). Germline values: CDR1 MNHNS, CDR2 SASEGT. The CDR3 sequence is 15 residues long. The V gene lost 7 bases and the J gene lost 9 bases, with 22 bases spanning the gap. This CDR3 reads CASTLTGSGVGEQFF. The CDR3 nucleotides read TGTGCCAGCACTCTGACAGGATCAGGCGTGGGTGAGCAGTTCTTC.

This clonotype was seen many times. The V call is TRBV4-3, the J call TRBJ1-2, with D unresolved. The V end was cut by 0 bases, the J end by 8 bases, with 13 bases between. The CDR3 length is 14 residues. Germline lookup yields CDR1 LGHNA and CDR2 YSLEER. The CDR3 bases are TGCGCCAGCAGCCAAGATGAGCGGTGGTCGGGCTACACCTTC. As protein: CASSQDERWSGYTF.

This clonotype appeared many times. This chain joins TRBV27 and TRBJ1-5, with D unresolved. Germline V CDR1 and CDR2: MNHEY, SMNVEV (reference sequence). The CDR3 is 14 amino acids. V lost 0 bases and J 7 bases, leaving 10 bases between the germline ends. CDR3: CASSLSGSGQPQHF. The CDR3 DNA sequence: TGTGCCAGCAGTTTATCAGGGAGTGGGCAGCCCCAGCATTTT.

The V and J genes are TRBV5-1 and TRBJ1-3, with D possibly matching TRBD1 (5 bases). Looked up from germline, CDR1 is SGHRS and CDR2 is YFSETQ. This CDR3 has 15 residues. V dropped 5 bases and J dropped 2 bases, with 14 bases sitting between them. The CDR3 DNA follows: TGCGCCAGCAGGAACGGGTTAGGGGCTGGAAACACCATATATTTT. This encodes CASRNGLGAGNTIYF.

Only a few counts were recorded for this clonotype. The V and J genes are TRBV5-1 and TRBJ2-1, with a possible D match to TRBD1 (6 bases). Germline V lookup: CDR1 SGHRS, CDR2 YFSETQ. The V gene lost 0 bases and the J gene lost 8 bases, with 15 bases spanning the gap. CDR3 size: 15 residues. The CDR3 DNA follows: TGCGCCAGCAGCTTGGTTCAGGGGTGGTTCTATGAGCAGTTCTTC. Its translation: CASSLVQGWFYEQFF.

The chain joins TRBV4-1 to TRBJ2-1; D possibly corresponds to TRBD2 (5 bases). In germline, CDR1 is MGHRA, CDR2 YSYEKL. Deletions cut 1 base from V and 9 bases from J, with 16 bases between. This CDR3 has 15 residues. CDR3 in DNA: TGCGCCAGCAGCCAAGTCATAAGACTAAGGGCTGAGCAGTTCTTC. This codes for CASSQVIRLRAEQFF.

This rearrangement joins TRBV7-9 to TRBJ1-2, with 9 positions matching TRBD1. CDR1 and CDR2 (germline): SEHNR, FQNEAQ (reference sequence). V lost 1 base to trimming and J lost 9 bases; unmatched junction nucleotides: 6. The CDR3 loop spans 14 amino acids. CDR3 sequence: CASSLVGGQGRYTF. The CDR3 DNA reads TGTGCCAGCAGCTTAGTCGGGGGACAGGGCCGCTACACCTTC. Full variable domain (remainder filled in from reference TRBV7-9 and TRBJ1-2): DTGVSQNPRHKITKRGQNVTFRCDPISEHNRLYWYRQTLGQGPEFLTYFQNEAQLEKSRLLSDRFSAERPKGSFSTLEIQRTEQGDSAMYLCASSLVGGQGRYTFGSGTRLTVV.

This rearrangement joins TRBV7-2 to TRBJ2-3; 7 bases agree with TRBD1. This CDR3 is 15 amino acids long. Germline lookup yields CDR1 SGHTA and CDR2 FQGNSA. J gave up 2 bases and V 6 bases, and 8 bases lay outside the gene matches. The CDR3 bases are TGTGCCAGCAGACAGGGACAGAGACTCACAGATACGCAGTATTTT. This gives the protein CASRQGQRLTDTQYF.

V and J are TRBV24-1 and TRBJ2-5; 7 nucleotides align to TRBD1. Germline CDR1 and CDR2: KGHDR and SFDVKD. The V gene end was trimmed by 2 bases and the J gene end by 0 bases; junction bases not matched to a gene: 2. The CDR3 has 15 amino acids. The CDR3 DNA reads as TGTGCCACCAGTGATTCAGGGGGTGACCAAGAGACCCAGTACTTC. Translating it yields CATSDSGGDQETQYF.

This clonotype was seen ten or more times. The chain employs TRBV7-9 and TRBJ2-7, with D possibly matching TRBD2 (5 bases). The germline CDR1 and CDR2 sequences are SEHNR and FQNEAQ (reference sequence). The V gene lost 5 bases and the J gene lost 2 bases, with 13 bases spanning the gap. The CDR3 runs to 14 residues. The CDR3 protein is CASSPDYQPYEQYV. For the CDR3, the DNA is TGTGCCAGCAGCCCAGACTATCAACCCTACGAGCAGTACGTC.

V is TRBV6-1 and J is TRBJ1-1; 10 nucleotides align to TRBD1. V lost 4 bases and J lost 3; bases outside the gene matches: 5. CDR3 length: 15 residues. Germline-derived CDR1 and CDR2 are MNHNS and SASEGT. The CDR3 reads CASSGPDRGDTEAFF. The CDR3 DNA reads as TGTGCCAGCAGTGGCCCGGACAGGGGGGACACTGAAGCTTTCTTT.

The chain employs TRBV11-2 and TRBJ2-7, with D possibly being TRBD1 (6 bases). The CDR3 runs to 12 residues. From germline, CDR1 is SGHAT and CDR2 FQNNGV. V was clipped by 3 bases and J by 6 bases, with 9 bases between them. The CDR3 protein is CASSLPGVEQYV. For the CDR3, the DNA is TGTGCCAGCAGCTTGCCAGGGGTCGAGCAGTACGTC.

This clonotype was seen a few times. The rearrangement joins TRBV12-3 or TRBV12-4 to TRBJ1-4; D not resolved. The V end was cut by 6 bases, the J end by 7 bases, with 18 bases between. The CDR3 has 15 residues. The CDR3 region is CASSPGQMVGEKLFF. The CDR3 nucleotides read TGTGCCAGCAGCCCCGGGCAGATGGTTGGTGAAAAACTGTTTTTT.